This TCR beta chain stems from a study of T-cell memory formation after mild COVID-19. The germline V gene has CDR1 SEHNR and CDR2 FQNEAQ (reference sequence). The V and J ends lost 1 base and 9 bases, in that order; junction bases with no gene match: 7. The CDR3 has 14 residues. TCRdb re-called the 5' RACE reads through MiXCR, storing one row per CDR3 protein. The table lists 200,000 to 300,000 distinct CDR3 sequences, approximately 16% of them singletons. A single count supports this clonotype. The sequence was obtained from a man in his late teens or twenties who had mild COVID-19 (a few samples of this study predate the infection). Cell type and time point are not known. The chain is built from TRBV7-9 and TRBJ2-5; 8 bases line up with TRBD1. The sample taken for sequencing was PBMCs or a T cell subset sorted from them (not recorded which). The CDR3 here is CASSLVVTGAPQYF. In DNA form, the CDR3 reads TGTGCCAGCAGCTTAGTCGTGACAGGGGCCCCCCAGTACTTC. Full variable domain (outside the CDR3, taken from reference TRBV7-9 and TRBJ2-5): DTGVSQNPRHKITKRGQNVTFRCDPISEHNRLYWYRQTLGQGPEFLTYFQNEAQLEKSRLLSDRFSAERPKGSFSTLEIQRTEQGDSAMYLCASSLVVTGAPQYFGPGTRLLVL.